Described below is a single T cell receptor (beta chain) sequence and its context. Its antigen is as yet unknown. Donors, without exception, were Caucasian adults residing in Nashville, Tennessee. This sample is part of a study of shared clonotypes between healthy human individuals. Regarding the study as a whole: A limitation of the genetic and exposure-history diversity represented arose from few donors. Naive subsets usually exceeded memory subsets in estimated richness.

Looked up from germline, CDR1 is MGHRA and CDR2 is YSYEKL. V lost 9 bases and J lost 5; bases outside the gene matches: 8. The CDR3 is made up of 14 amino acids. Splitting of each subset's genomic DNA was done evenly across several immunoSEQ plates. The repertoire was sequenced with immunoSEQ multiplex PCR; TCRdb's copy has only in-frame clones and lacks some. Of 2,500,000 or so clones detected, 85% to 95% appear once; the ten largest clones hold over 0.12%. The clonotype originates from a man between 18 and 35 years old in good health. Sequencing input: naive CD4+ T cells sorted from blood. The subset here: CD45RA+ positively selected. The chain combines TRBV4-1 with TRBJ2-2; 8 nucleotides agree with TRBD1. The CDR3 DNA reads as TGCGCCAGTCGACAGACAGGGGATACCGGGGAGCTGTTTTTT. It codes for CASRQTGDTGELFF.